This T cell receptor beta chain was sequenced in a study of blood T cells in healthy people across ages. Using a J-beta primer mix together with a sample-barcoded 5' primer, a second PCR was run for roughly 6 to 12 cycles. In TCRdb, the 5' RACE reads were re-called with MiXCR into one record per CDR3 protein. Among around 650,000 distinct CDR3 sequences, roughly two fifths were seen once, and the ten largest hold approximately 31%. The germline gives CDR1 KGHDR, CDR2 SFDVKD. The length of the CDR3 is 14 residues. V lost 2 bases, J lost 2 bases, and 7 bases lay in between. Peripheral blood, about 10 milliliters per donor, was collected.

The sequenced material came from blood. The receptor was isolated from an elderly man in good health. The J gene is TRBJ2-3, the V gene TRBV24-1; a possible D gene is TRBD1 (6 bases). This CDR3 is CATSDWDTTDTQYF. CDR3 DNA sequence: TGTGCCACCAGTGATTGGGACACCACAGATACGCAGTATTTT.